A single sample gave rise to the 32 T cell receptor beta chains below, sequenced in a study of technical replicates of blood from four donors. TCRdb's copy holds only in-frame clones and misses some; the assay was immunoSEQ multiplex PCR. The data hold fewer than 80,000 clones, with around 92% observed a single time. The sample taken for sequencing was PBMCs. All receptors derive from a human donor in good health. Some clones in this sample may be carry-over from other donors' samples.

The chain joins TRBV11-2 to TRBJ2-1; weak D call: TRBD1 (6 bases). The CDR3 contains 16 residues. V lost 3 bases to trimming and J lost 7 bases, with 19 bases between them. The germline V gene encodes CDR1 SGHAT and CDR2 FQNNGV. Written as DNA, the CDR3 is TGTGCCAGCAGCTTTACAGGGTTTGCTTCCACTAATGAGCAGTTCTTC. Translating gives CASSFTGFASTNEQFF.

This chain uses TRBV7-9 with TRBJ2-1; 7 nucleotides line up with TRBD2. After removal of 5 bases from V and 4 bases from J, the junction contained 11 bases not matched to a gene. Germline V gives CDR1 SEHNR, CDR2 FQNEAQ (reference sequence). The CDR3 loop spans 16 amino acids. The CDR3 protein is CASSPPASGTYNEQFF. The CDR3 DNA reads TGTGCCAGCAGCCCGCCGGCTAGCGGAACTTACAATGAGCAGTTCTTC.

The chain has TRBV7-3 and TRBJ2-2; 9 nucleotides match TRBD2. J lost 5 bases, V lost 6 bases, and 7 bases had no gene match. Per germline, CDR1 SGHTA and CDR2 FQGTGA. The CDR3 runs 15 residues. In DNA form, the CDR3 reads TGTGCCAGCAGTCCGGCGGGGGGGCGTACCGGGGAGCTGTTTTTT. It specifies CASSPAGGRTGELFF.

The rearrangement joins TRBV2 to TRBJ1-2; TRBD1 agrees at 8 bases. Per the germline V gene, CDR1 is SNHLY and CDR2 is FYNNEI. The CDR3 has 14 residues. Trimming at V came to 2 bases and at J to 7 bases, leaving 6 bases not matched to a gene. CDR3 DNA sequence: TGTGCCAGCAGTGAATTTGGGACAGGCCCTGGCTACACCTTC. This encodes CASSEFGTGPGYTF.

The chain links TRBV15 to TRBJ1-1; weak D call: TRBD1 (5 bases). CDR3 size: 16 residues. Germline V gene lookup returns CDR1 LNHNV and CDR2 YYDKDF (reference sequence). Trimming took 1 base from V and 1 from J, leaving 13 bases between them. This CDR3 reads CATSRGITGENTEAFF. CDR3 coding DNA: TGTGCCACCAGCAGAGGGATCACAGGCGAGAACACTGAAGCTTTCTTT.

This chain connects TRBV4-2 to TRBJ1-2; TRBD1 matches 8 bases. CDR3 size: 14 residues. Trimming removed 7 bases from V and 7 bases from J; junction bases left unmatched: 11. Germline-derived CDR1 and CDR2 are LGHNA and YNFKEQ. CDR3: CASILDPGTGGYTF. In nucleotides, the CDR3 is TGTGCCAGCATCCTCGATCCAGGGACAGGTGGCTACACCTTC.

This clone appeared a single time. The V and J genes are TRBV9 and TRBJ2-6; no definite D call. The V gene lost 2 bases and the J gene lost 0 bases, with 3 bases spanning the gap. Germline V lookup: CDR1 SGDLS, CDR2 YYNGEE. The CDR3 runs to 14 residues. Written as DNA, the CDR3 is TGTGCCAGCAGCGTCCTCTCTGGGGCCAACGTCCTGACTTTC. Residues: CASSVLSGANVLTF.

The V gene is TRBV6-6, the J gene TRBJ1-2, with 7 bases lining up with TRBD1. The CDR3 spans 13 residues. J was trimmed by 2 bases and V by 11 bases; bases with no gene match: 8. Germline V CDR1 and CDR2: MNHNY, SVGAGI (reference sequence). CDR3 sequence (DNA): TGTGCCGGACAGGATCGGGGGAACTATGGCTACACCTTC. It encodes CAGQDRGNYGYTF.

The rearrangement uses TRBV5-4 and TRBJ2-7; the D gene is possibly TRBD2 (6 bases). The V and J ends lost 4 bases and 6 bases respectively, with 17 bases between them. CDR1 and CDR2 from the germline V gene are SGHNT and YYREEE (reference sequence). The CDR3 is made up of 14 amino acids. CDR3 sequence (DNA): TGTGCCAGCAGCCCCCCCGGGACTGTTGGCGAGCAGTACTTC. Amino acid sequence: CASSPPGTVGEQYF.

This chain joins TRBV6-5 and TRBJ1-1; 7 nucleotides align to TRBD1. The J segment lost 9 bases and the V segment lost 6 bases, leaving 10 bases of the junction unmatched. The germline gives CDR1 MNHEY, CDR2 SVGAGI. The CDR3 is 13 residues long. CDR3 sequence: CASRPQGMGKAFF. CDR3 coding DNA: TGTGCCAGCAGACCACAGGGGATGGGGAAAGCTTTCTTT.

The chain uses TRBV6-1 and TRBJ1-5, with TRBD1 matching 9 bases. CDR3 length: 15 amino acids. V lost 6 bases and J lost 1; bases outside the gene matches: 4. Germline V gives CDR1 MNHNS, CDR2 SASEGT. CDR3: CASRSGTGSNQPQHF. DNA for the CDR3: TGTGCCAGCAGATCCGGGACAGGGAGCAATCAGCCCCAGCATTTT.

The V gene is TRBV7-9, the J gene TRBJ2-3, with 8 bases matching TRBD2. V lost 4 bases and J lost 11; bases outside the gene matches: 8. CDR3 length: 13 amino acids. The germline gives CDR1 SEHNR, CDR2 FQNEAQ (reference sequence). The CDR3 is CASSWGTSVGQYF. In DNA, the CDR3 is TGTGCCAGCAGCTGGGGGACTAGTGTGGGGCAGTATTTT.

The chain is built from TRBV5-4 and TRBJ2-1; 8 bases are shared with TRBD2. V dropped 4 bases and J dropped 5; count of bases not matched to a gene: 11. The length of the CDR3 is 16 residues. Germline V gives CDR1 SGHNT, CDR2 YYREEE (reference sequence). The CDR3 here is CASSRWASGGHNEQFF. In nucleotides, the CDR3 is TGTGCCAGCAGCCGGTGGGCGAGCGGGGGTCACAATGAGCAGTTCTTC.

The chain employs TRBV7-2 and TRBJ1-6; D is undetermined. Trimming left V 5 bases short and J 2 bases short, with 10 bases between. CDR3 length equals 15 residues. In germline, CDR1 is SGHTA, CDR2 FQGNSA. CDR3 nucleotides: TGTGCCAGCAGCATCTCCGGGACCTATAATTCACCCCTCCACTTT. This gives the protein CASSISGTYNSPLHF. The entire variable domain, with the rest obtained from reference TRBV7-2 and TRBJ1-6, is as follows: GAGVSQSPSNKVTEKGKDVELRCDPISGHTALYWYRQSLGQGLEFLIYFQGNSAPDKSGLPSDRFSAERTGGSVSTLTIQRTQQEDSAVYLCASSISGTYNSPLHFGNGTRLTVT.

The chain carries TRBV7-2 and TRBJ1-2, with D maybe TRBD1 (5 bases). CDR3 size: 15 residues. V was trimmed by 5 bases and J by 2 bases, leaving 15 bases between them. In germline, CDR1 is SGHTA, CDR2 FQGNSA. CDR3 in DNA: TGTGCCAGCAGCCCGGGGGAGGGGCCCAACTATGGCTACACCTTC. It translates to CASSPGEGPNYGYTF.

The genes are TRBV19 and TRBJ2-3, with D uncertain. The CDR3 is made up of 16 amino acids. V lost 5 bases, J lost 1 base, and 16 bases lay in between. From germline, CDR1 is LNHDA and CDR2 SQIVND (reference sequence). In nucleotides, the CDR3 is TGTGCCAGTAGTCTCCCCGCGGTCCGAGGCACAGATACGCAGTATTTT. It translates to CASSLPAVRGTDTQYF.

This clone was found once. The chain carries TRBV4-3 and TRBJ1-2, with 9 bases that match TRBD1. The trim removed 1 base at V and 8 bases at J, leaving 11 bases unmatched. Germline V gene sequence: CDR1 LGHNA, CDR2 YSLEER. This CDR3 has 16 amino acids. The CDR3 nucleotides are TGCGCCAGCAGCCAAGTCGGGGGGGGGACAGGGTCCGGCTACACCTTC. Translated: CASSQVGGGTGSGYTF.

The chain couples TRBV19 to TRBJ1-1; TRBD1 aligns across 7 bases. Germline trimming cut 5 bases from V and 4 bases from J; bases unmatched to any gene: 4. The CDR3 length is 13 residues. Germline values: CDR1 LNHDA, CDR2 SQIVND (reference sequence). The CDR3 sequence is CASSWDSSTEAFF. The CDR3 DNA is TGTGCCAGTAGTTGGGACAGCAGCACTGAAGCTTTCTTT.

V is TRBV23-1 and J is TRBJ2-3; D might be TRBD2 (6 bases). TRBV23-1 is marked as an open reading frame, function uncertain. Trimming cost V 10 bases and J 3 bases, with 11 bases left between them. The CDR3 covers 12 residues. Here the CDR3 reads CATPEGTDTQYF. The CDR3 nucleotides are TGCGCCACCCCGGAGGGAACAGATACGCAGTATTTT.

V gene TRBV4-1 combines with J gene TRBJ1-1, with D hard to call. V gave up 1 base and J gave up 11 bases, with 11 bases separating them. The CDR3 consists of 12 residues. The germline gives CDR1 MGHRA, CDR2 YSYEKL. The CDR3 spells CASSQVFGGAFF. The DNA for the CDR3 is TGCGCCAGCAGCCAAGTGTTCGGAGGGGCTTTCTTT.

The chain carries TRBV6-6 and TRBJ1-2; tentative D call: TRBD1 (5 bases). Trimming stripped 2 bases from V and 2 bases from J, with 9 bases between. This CDR3 region has 14 residues. From germline, CDR1 is MNHNY and CDR2 SVGAGI (reference sequence). In DNA form, the CDR3 reads TGTGCCAGCAGTTACGGGGGGAGGAACTATGGCTACACCTTC. Translation gives CASSYGGRNYGYTF.

V gene TRBV7-9 combines with J gene TRBJ1-1; the D is unclear. Germline lookup yields CDR1 SEHNR and CDR2 FQNEAQ (reference sequence). CDR3 length equals 13 residues. The V gene lost 5 bases and the J gene lost 1 base, with 8 bases spanning the gap. The CDR3 DNA is TGTGCCAGCAGCAAGTCAGGGAACACTGAAGCTTTCTTT. Translating it yields CASSKSGNTEAFF.

The V call is TRBV29-1, the J call TRBJ1-2, with D possibly being TRBD1 (5 bases). V was shortened by 5 bases and J by 4 bases, with 17 bases between the two germline ends. The length of the CDR3 is 14 residues. Looked up from germline, CDR1 is SQVTM and CDR2 is ANQGSEA. The CDR3, as DNA: TGCAGCGTTAATGGATTGACAGCGAGCTATGGCTACACCTTC. This gives the protein CSVNGLTASYGYTF.

V is TRBV5-4 and J is TRBJ2-1; D ambiguous. V shed 4 bases and J shed 7 bases, with 12 bases lying between them. Germline V gene sequence: CDR1 SGHNT, CDR2 YYREEE (reference sequence). The CDR3 length is 13 residues. This CDR3 reads CASSPLPRNEQFF. The CDR3 coding sequence is TGTGCCAGCAGCCCTCTCCCGCGGAATGAGCAGTTCTTC.

The chain recombines TRBV19 with TRBJ2-7; 8 nucleotides agree with TRBD1. The CDR3 spans 15 residues. V was clipped by 4 bases and J by 3 bases; unmatched bases: 8. Germline V CDR1 and CDR2: LNHDA, SQIVND (reference sequence). The CDR3 protein is CASSTRKTGVYEQYF. The CDR3 DNA reads as TGTGCCAGTAGTACTCGAAAGACAGGGGTCTACGAGCAGTACTTC.

The V call is TRBV5-1, the J call TRBJ2-2; TRBD2 aligns across 12 bases. Germline lookup yields CDR1 SGHRS and CDR2 YFSETQ. This CDR3 has 16 amino acids. Trimming took 4 bases from V and 7 from J; bases not matched to a gene: 8. The CDR3 bases are TGCGCCAGCAGCCGGACTAGCGGGAAAGATCACGGGGAGCTGTTTTTT. It translates to CASSRTSGKDHGELFF.

The V call is TRBV5-8, the J call TRBJ1-1, with a possible D match to TRBD1 (5 bases). The CDR3 loop spans 15 amino acids. CDR1 is SGHTS, CDR2 YDEGEE, per germline. The V end was cut by 1 base, the J end by 0 bases, with 10 bases between. The CDR3 nucleotides are TGTGCCAGCAGCTTGCCAGGGATACTGAACACTGAAGCTTTCTTT. It specifies CASSLPGILNTEAFF.

The genes are TRBV7-6 and TRBJ1-1, with 11 bases matching TRBD1. CDR1 is SGHVS, CDR2 FNYEAQ, per germline. V lost 5 bases and J lost 3; bases outside the gene matches: 8. The CDR3 sequence is 16 residues long. Here the CDR3 reads CASSPQWDRGYTEAFF. Written as DNA, the CDR3 is TGTGCCAGCAGCCCCCAATGGGACAGGGGGTACACTGAAGCTTTCTTT.

The chain carries TRBV29-1 and TRBJ2-3; D is perhaps TRBD2 (6 bases). With 2 bases removed from V and 0 bases from J, the gap between germline ends came to 9 bases. This CDR3 region has 14 residues. Germline values: CDR1 SQVTM, CDR2 ANQGSEA. DNA of the CDR3: TGCAGCGTTGAACCTAGCGCTAGCACAGATACGCAGTATTTT. Translation: CSVEPSASTDTQYF.

The chain joins TRBV5-1 to TRBJ1-6; 7 bases align to TRBD1. Germline values: CDR1 SGHRS, CDR2 YFSETQ. The CDR3 runs to 15 residues. The J segment lost 4 bases and the V segment lost 5 bases, leaving 6 bases of the junction unmatched. CDR3 sequence reads: CASRGDSAYNSPLHF. Here the CDR3 DNA reads TGCGCCAGCAGGGGGGACAGCGCGTATAATTCACCCCTCCACTTT.

The table lists this clone with a count of one. V gene TRBV6-1 combines with J gene TRBJ2-1; the match to TRBD2 covers 11 bases. The CDR3 extends over 16 amino acids. V shed 5 bases, J shed 7 bases, and the junction held 10 bases outside the gene matches. Germline V gene data show CDR1 as MNHNS and CDR2 as SASEGT. CDR3 DNA: TGTGCCAGCAGTCAAGTAACTAGCGGGAGTAGGAATGAGCAGTTCTTC. Protein product: CASSQVTSGSRNEQFF.

The chain employs TRBV4-3 and TRBJ2-1; D is perhaps TRBD2 (5 bases). V lost 3 bases, J lost 9 bases, and 12 bases lay in between. The germline CDR1 and CDR2 sequences are LGHNA and YSLEER. The CDR3 extends over 13 amino acids. The CDR3 DNA sequence: TGCGCCAGCAGCCAGTCTCGGGGTGGTGAGCAGTTCTTC. Translating gives CASSQSRGGEQFF.